The 9 T cell receptor beta chains reported below all come from one sample, sequenced in a study of T cells in localized non-small cell lung cancer. This table comes from immunoSEQ multiplex PCR, and its TCRdb copy is limited to in-frame clones, with some not included. The data contain under 35,000 clones, less than 95% of them singletons. The sequencing used peripheral blood mononuclear cells, collected before any cancer treatment. These receptors all stem from a female donor of 60 years or more with stage II lung adenocarcinoma.

The CDR3 coding sequence is TGTGCCAGCAGGACTACAGGGGGAAGCTCCTACGAGCAGTACTTC. It yields the protein CASRTTGGSSYEQYF. The chain employs TRBV28 and TRBJ2-7; 8 positions agree with TRBD1. V gave up 6 bases and J gave up 0 bases; unmatched junction bases: 7. The CDR3 runs 15 residues. Germline V gives CDR1 MDHEN, CDR2 SYDVKM.

The chain recombines TRBV7-3 with TRBJ2-3; 13 bases fit TRBD2. Germline V gene sequence: CDR1 SGHTA, CDR2 FQGTGA. The CDR3 runs to 20 residues. V was clipped by 1 base and J by 5 bases; unmatched bases: 15. This CDR3 reads CASSLIMKGTSGAAIDTQYF. The DNA of the CDR3 is TGTGCCAGCAGCTTAATTATGAAGGGGACTAGCGGGGCGGCCATAGATACGCAGTATTTT.

The V call is TRBV30, the J call TRBJ2-3; D call uncertain. The germline V gene has CDR1 GTSNPN and CDR2 SVGIG (reference sequence). Trimming took off 4 bases at V and 2 bases at J, with 13 bases between the two ends. The CDR3 contains 14 residues. The CDR3 DNA is TGTGCCTGGAACGTAGGCAGGCACACAGATACGCAGTATTTT. Translating it yields CAWNVGRHTDTQYF.

The chain combines TRBV20-1 with TRBJ1-2; 7 nucleotides align to TRBD1. After removal of 4 bases from V and 8 bases from J, the junction contained 1 base not matched to a gene. The CDR3 totals 10 residues. Germline CDR1 DFQATT, CDR2 SNEGSKA (reference sequence). The chain's CDR3 is CSATQGGYTF. DNA of the CDR3: TGCAGTGCTACACAGGGGGGCTACACCTTC.

The chain has TRBV27 and TRBJ2-7; unclear D gene. Germline CDR1 reads MNHEY; CDR2 reads SMNVEV (reference sequence). CDR3 size: 12 residues. The V and J ends lost 6 bases and 4 bases respectively, with 10 bases between them. The CDR3, as DNA: TGTGCCAGCAGCGGATTGAAGTACGAGCAGTACTTC. This sequence encodes CASSGLKYEQYF.

The rearrangement links TRBV9 to TRBJ2-5; TRBD2 matches at 8 bases. This CDR3 has 15 residues. The J segment lost 5 bases and the V segment lost 3 bases, leaving 9 bases of the junction unmatched. Germline loops: CDR1 SGDLS, CDR2 YYNGEE. The chain's CDR3 is CASSASGSGVETQYF. The CDR3 bases are TGTGCCAGCAGCGCGTCCGGTAGCGGGGTCGAGACCCAGTACTTC.

This clone is medium-sized (0.01 to 0.1%) within its sample. The J gene is TRBJ2-1, the V gene TRBV13; 12 bases match TRBD2. CDR1 is PRHDT, CDR2 FYEKMQ, per germline (reference sequence). This CDR3 region has 15 residues. The trim removed 5 bases at V and 6 bases at J, leaving 5 bases unmatched. This chain's CDR3 is CASSRTSGRPNEQFF. The CDR3 nucleotides are TGTGCCAGCAGCCGTACTAGCGGGAGGCCCAATGAGCAGTTCTTC.

The rearrangement uses TRBV11-2 and TRBJ2-1, with D possibly matching TRBD1 (5 bases). Germline V CDR1 and CDR2: SGHAT, FQNNGV. The CDR3 runs 14 residues. Trimming took 4 bases from V and 10 from J, leaving 17 bases between them. CDR3 loop: CASSSTVLTGEQFF. In nucleotides, the CDR3 is TGTGCCAGCAGCTCGACAGTCCTAACTGGGGAGCAGTTCTTC.

The rearrangement uses TRBV7-9 and TRBJ1-1, with 7 bases aligning to TRBD1. Losses at the gene ends were 2 bases for V and 7 bases for J; bases not matched to a gene: 7. CDR3 length: 14 residues. Per the germline V gene, CDR1 is SEHNR and CDR2 is FQNEAQ (reference sequence). The CDR3 bases are TGTGCCAGCAGCTTATTCCAGGGGGAAGGTGAAGCTTTCTTT. Amino acids: CASSLFQGEGEAFF.